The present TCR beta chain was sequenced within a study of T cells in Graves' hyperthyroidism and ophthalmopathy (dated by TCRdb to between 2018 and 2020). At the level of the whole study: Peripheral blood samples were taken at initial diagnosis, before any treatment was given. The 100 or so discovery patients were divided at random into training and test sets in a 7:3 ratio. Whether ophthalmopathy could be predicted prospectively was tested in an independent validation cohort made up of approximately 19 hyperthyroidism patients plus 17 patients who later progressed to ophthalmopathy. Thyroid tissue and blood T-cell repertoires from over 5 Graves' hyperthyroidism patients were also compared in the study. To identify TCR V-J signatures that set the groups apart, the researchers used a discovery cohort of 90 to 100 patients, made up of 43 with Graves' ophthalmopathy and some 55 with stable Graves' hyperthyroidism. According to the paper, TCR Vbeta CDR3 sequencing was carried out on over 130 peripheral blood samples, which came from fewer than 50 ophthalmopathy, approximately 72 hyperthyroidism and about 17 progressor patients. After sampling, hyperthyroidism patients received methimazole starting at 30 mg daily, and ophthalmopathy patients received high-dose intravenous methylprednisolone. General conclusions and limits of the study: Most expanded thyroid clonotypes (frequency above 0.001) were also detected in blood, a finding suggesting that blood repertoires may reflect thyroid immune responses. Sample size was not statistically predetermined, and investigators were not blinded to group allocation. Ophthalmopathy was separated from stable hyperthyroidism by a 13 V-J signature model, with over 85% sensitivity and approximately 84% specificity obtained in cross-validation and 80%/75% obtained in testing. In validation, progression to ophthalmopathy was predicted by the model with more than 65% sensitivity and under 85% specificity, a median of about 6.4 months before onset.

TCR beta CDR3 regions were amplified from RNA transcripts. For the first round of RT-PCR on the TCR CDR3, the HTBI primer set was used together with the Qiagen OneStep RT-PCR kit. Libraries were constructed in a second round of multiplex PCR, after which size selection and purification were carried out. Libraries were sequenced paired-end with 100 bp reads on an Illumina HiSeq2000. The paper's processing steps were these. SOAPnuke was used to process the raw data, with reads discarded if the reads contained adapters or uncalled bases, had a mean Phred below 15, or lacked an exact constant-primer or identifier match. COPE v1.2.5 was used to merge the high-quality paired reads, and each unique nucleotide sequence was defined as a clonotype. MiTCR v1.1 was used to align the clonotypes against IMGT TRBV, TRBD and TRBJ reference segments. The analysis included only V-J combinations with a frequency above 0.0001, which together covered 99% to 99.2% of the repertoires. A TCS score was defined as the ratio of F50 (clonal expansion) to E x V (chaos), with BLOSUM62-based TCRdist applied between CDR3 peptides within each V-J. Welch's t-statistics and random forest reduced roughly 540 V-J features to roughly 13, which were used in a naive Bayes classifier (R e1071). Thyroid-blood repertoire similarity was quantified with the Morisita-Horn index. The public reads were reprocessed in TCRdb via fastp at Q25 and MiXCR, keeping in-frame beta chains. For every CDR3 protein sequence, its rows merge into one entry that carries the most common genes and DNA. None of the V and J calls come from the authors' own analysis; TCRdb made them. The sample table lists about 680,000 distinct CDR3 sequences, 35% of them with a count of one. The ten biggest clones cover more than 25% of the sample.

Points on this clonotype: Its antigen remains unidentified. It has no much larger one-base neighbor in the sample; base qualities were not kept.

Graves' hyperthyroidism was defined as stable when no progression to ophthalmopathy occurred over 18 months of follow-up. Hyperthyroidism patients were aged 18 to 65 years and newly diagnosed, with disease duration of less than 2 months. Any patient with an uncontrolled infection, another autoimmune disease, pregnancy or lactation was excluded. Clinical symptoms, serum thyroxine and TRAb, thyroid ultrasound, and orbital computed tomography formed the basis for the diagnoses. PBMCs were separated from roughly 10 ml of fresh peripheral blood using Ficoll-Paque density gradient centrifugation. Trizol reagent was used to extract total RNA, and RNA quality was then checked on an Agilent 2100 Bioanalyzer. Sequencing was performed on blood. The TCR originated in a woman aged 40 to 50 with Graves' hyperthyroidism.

The DNA is as follows: TGTGCCAGCGGAGAGGTCACCGGGGAGCTATCCTCCTATAATTCACCCCTCCACTTT. Protein translation: CASGEVTGELSSYNSPLHF. The chain is encoded by TRBV5-8 joined to TRBJ1-6; the D gene cannot be resolved reliably. Relative to germline, V is 7 bases shorter and J is 0 bases shorter, with 23 bases between their ends. Including the terminal cysteine and phenylalanine, the CDR3 comprises 19 residues. Left in the record is the CDR3 DNA by itself, 57 bases read in frame from the first base. The germline V gene yields SGHTS for CDR1 and YDEGEE for CDR2.